This T cell receptor beta chain was sequenced for a study of shared clonotypes between healthy human individuals. Study results and caveats: A generally larger estimated richness was seen in naive subsets than in memory subsets.

Unmatched junction bases numbered 14, after V lost 5 bases and J lost 4 bases. CDR1 and CDR2 (germline): SGHAT, FQDESV (reference sequence). The CDR3 is 17 residues long. Several immunoSEQ plates received, in even portions, the genomic DNA of each subset. Data came from immunoSEQ multiplex PCR; TCRdb stores just in-frame clones and leaves some out. The sample lists fewer than 2.5 million clones, 93% occurring once. Within Nashville, Tennessee resided all donors, each a Caucasian adult. About this clone: Its antigen is as yet unknown.

The rearrangement joins TRBV11-1 to TRBJ2-1, with 7 nucleotides matching TRBD2. The sequenced sample consisted of naive CD4+ T cells from PBMCs. As to subset: CD45RA+ positively selected. The receptor was isolated from a young man in good health. Some clones in this sample may be carry-over from other donors' samples. CDR3 sequence reads: CASSAPRAGGRYNEQFF. CDR3 DNA sequence: TGTGCCAGCAGCGCTCCTAGGGCGGGCGGGAGATACAATGAGCAGTTCTTC.